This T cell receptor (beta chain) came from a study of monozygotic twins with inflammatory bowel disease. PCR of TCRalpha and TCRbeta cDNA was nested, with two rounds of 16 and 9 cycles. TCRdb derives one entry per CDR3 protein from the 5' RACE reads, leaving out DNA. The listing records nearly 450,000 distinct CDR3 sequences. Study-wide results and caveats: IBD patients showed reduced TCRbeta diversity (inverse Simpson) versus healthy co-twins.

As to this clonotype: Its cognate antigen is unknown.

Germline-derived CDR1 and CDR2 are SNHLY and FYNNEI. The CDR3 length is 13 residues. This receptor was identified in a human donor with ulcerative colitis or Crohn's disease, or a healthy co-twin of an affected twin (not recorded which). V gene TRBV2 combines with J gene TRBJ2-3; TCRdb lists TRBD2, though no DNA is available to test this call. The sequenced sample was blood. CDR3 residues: CASGGQGADTQYF.